These 9 T cell receptor beta chains were all obtained from the same sample, sequenced in a study of cytomegalovirus exposure and HLA in healthy donors. A multiplex PCR was run with 60 Vbeta primers and 13 Jbeta primers. TCRdb keeps only in-frame clones here, not all; method: immunoSEQ multiplex PCR. The profile shows roughly 250,000 clones, about four fifths of them singletons. Sequenced input: PBMCs. These receptors were obtained from a middle-aged woman in good health and CMV-seropositive.

V and J are TRBV11-3 and TRBJ2-1, with 11 bases fitting TRBD2. This CDR3 is 15 amino acids long. After removal of 1 base from V and 10 bases from J, the junction contained 6 bases not matched to a gene. From germline, CDR1 is SGHNT and CDR2 YENEEA. CDR3 DNA sequence: TGTGCCAGCAGCTTAGCTAGCGGGAGGAGCGACGAGCAGTTCTTC. This sequence encodes CASSLASGRSDEQFF. The variable domain in full, completed from reference TRBV11-3 and TRBJ2-1, reads EAGVVQSPRYKIIEKKQPVAFWCNPISGHNTLYWYLQNLGQGPELLIRYENEEAVDDSQLPKDRFSAERLKGVDSTLKIQPAELGDSAVYLCASSLASGRSDEQFFGPGTRLTVL.

The J gene is TRBJ2-5, the V gene TRBV25-1, with D perhaps matching TRBD1 (5 bases). Germline V gene sequence: CDR1 MGHDK, CDR2 SYGVNS. Trimming took off 1 base at V and 4 bases at J, with 10 bases between the two ends. The CDR3 is made up of 14 amino acids. Written as DNA, the CDR3 is TGTGCCAGCAGTGAATCAAGACAGAGAGAGACCCAGTACTTC. Amino acids: CASSESRQRETQYF. The whole variable domain, remainder taken from reference TRBV25-1 and TRBJ2-5, is EADIYQTPRYLVIGTGKKITLECSQTMGHDKMYWYQQDPGMELHLIHYSYGVNSTEKGDLSSESTVSRIRTEHFPLTLESARPSHTSQYLCASSESRQRETQYFGPGTRLLVL.

This chain joins TRBV19 and TRBJ2-1, with D possibly TRBD1 on 6 matching bases. Germline CDR1 is LNHDA and CDR2 is SQIVND (reference sequence). V was pared by 2 bases and J by 7 bases, with 15 bases between. This CDR3 comprises 15 residues. CDR3 coding DNA: TGTGCCAGTAGTATACAACCTAGGGGGAGAAATGAGCAGTTCTTC. Its translation: CASSIQPRGRNEQFF.

The V call is TRBV27, the J call TRBJ2-1, with D perhaps TRBD1 (6 bases). Germline loops: CDR1 MNHEY, CDR2 SMNVEV (reference sequence). V gave up 8 bases and J gave up 4 bases, with 15 bases separating them. CDR3 length: 14 amino acids. CDR3 region: CASAGTRRYNEQFF. In nucleotides, the CDR3 is TGTGCCAGCGCCGGGACACGGCGTTACAATGAGCAGTTCTTC.

The chain has TRBV9 and TRBJ2-1, with 8 bases matching TRBD2. CDR3 length: 15 amino acids. Germline-derived CDR1 and CDR2 are SGDLS and YYNGEE. After removal of 0 bases from V and 8 bases from J, the junction contained 7 bases not matched to a gene. CDR3 DNA sequence: TGTGCCAGCAGCGTAGACCCAGCGGGAGTTTATGAGCAGTTCTTC. This encodes CASSVDPAGVYEQFF.

This clone was seen repeatedly, ten times or more. V gene TRBV7-9 combines with J gene TRBJ2-1, with D maybe TRBD1 (5 bases). Trimming pared 5 bases from V and 10 bases from J, leaving 12 bases between. Germline assignment: CDR1 SEHNR and CDR2 FQNEAQ (reference sequence). This CDR3 has 12 residues. CDR3 sequence: CASSIVKGEQFF. DNA of the CDR3: TGTGCCAGCAGCATTGTTAAGGGGGAGCAGTTCTTC. Complete variable domain (other parts from reference TRBV7-9 and TRBJ2-1): DTGVSQNPRHKITKRGQNVTFRCDPISEHNRLYWYRQTLGQGPEFLTYFQNEAQLEKSRLLSDRFSAERPKGSFSTLEIQRTEQGDSAMYLCASSIVKGEQFFGPGTRLTVL.

The J gene is TRBJ2-3, the V gene TRBV27; 12 nucleotides line up with TRBD1. Germline CDR1 reads MNHEY; CDR2 reads SMNVEV (reference sequence). V lost 6 bases, J lost 6 bases, and 16 bases stayed unmatched. The CDR3 runs 18 residues. As DNA, the CDR3 is TGTGCCAGCAGAGGGGGGACAGGGGGCGCTTCGGTATACGATACGCAGTATTTT. Residues: CASRGGTGGASVYDTQYF.

The chain has TRBV9 and TRBJ1-1, with 8 nucleotides matching TRBD1. The CDR3 has 16 residues. V shed 3 bases and J 7 bases; nucleotides not matched to a gene: 14. Germline-derived CDR1 and CDR2 are SGDLS and YYNGEE. The CDR3 nucleotides are TGTGCCAGCAGCGCCTACCAGGGGGCGCGAGGATTTGAAGCTTTCTTT. Translated: CASSAYQGARGFEAFF.

The chain uses TRBV13 and TRBJ2-3; perhaps TRBD2 as D (5 bases). The CDR3 is 17 residues long. The germline V gene encodes CDR1 PRHDT and CDR2 FYEKMQ (reference sequence). The V gene lost 5 bases and the J gene lost 3 bases, with 21 bases spanning the gap. For the CDR3, the DNA is TGTGCCAGCAGCCGAGGGTCAAAAGAACACAGAACAGATACGCAGTATTTT. Residues: CASSRGSKEHRTDTQYF.